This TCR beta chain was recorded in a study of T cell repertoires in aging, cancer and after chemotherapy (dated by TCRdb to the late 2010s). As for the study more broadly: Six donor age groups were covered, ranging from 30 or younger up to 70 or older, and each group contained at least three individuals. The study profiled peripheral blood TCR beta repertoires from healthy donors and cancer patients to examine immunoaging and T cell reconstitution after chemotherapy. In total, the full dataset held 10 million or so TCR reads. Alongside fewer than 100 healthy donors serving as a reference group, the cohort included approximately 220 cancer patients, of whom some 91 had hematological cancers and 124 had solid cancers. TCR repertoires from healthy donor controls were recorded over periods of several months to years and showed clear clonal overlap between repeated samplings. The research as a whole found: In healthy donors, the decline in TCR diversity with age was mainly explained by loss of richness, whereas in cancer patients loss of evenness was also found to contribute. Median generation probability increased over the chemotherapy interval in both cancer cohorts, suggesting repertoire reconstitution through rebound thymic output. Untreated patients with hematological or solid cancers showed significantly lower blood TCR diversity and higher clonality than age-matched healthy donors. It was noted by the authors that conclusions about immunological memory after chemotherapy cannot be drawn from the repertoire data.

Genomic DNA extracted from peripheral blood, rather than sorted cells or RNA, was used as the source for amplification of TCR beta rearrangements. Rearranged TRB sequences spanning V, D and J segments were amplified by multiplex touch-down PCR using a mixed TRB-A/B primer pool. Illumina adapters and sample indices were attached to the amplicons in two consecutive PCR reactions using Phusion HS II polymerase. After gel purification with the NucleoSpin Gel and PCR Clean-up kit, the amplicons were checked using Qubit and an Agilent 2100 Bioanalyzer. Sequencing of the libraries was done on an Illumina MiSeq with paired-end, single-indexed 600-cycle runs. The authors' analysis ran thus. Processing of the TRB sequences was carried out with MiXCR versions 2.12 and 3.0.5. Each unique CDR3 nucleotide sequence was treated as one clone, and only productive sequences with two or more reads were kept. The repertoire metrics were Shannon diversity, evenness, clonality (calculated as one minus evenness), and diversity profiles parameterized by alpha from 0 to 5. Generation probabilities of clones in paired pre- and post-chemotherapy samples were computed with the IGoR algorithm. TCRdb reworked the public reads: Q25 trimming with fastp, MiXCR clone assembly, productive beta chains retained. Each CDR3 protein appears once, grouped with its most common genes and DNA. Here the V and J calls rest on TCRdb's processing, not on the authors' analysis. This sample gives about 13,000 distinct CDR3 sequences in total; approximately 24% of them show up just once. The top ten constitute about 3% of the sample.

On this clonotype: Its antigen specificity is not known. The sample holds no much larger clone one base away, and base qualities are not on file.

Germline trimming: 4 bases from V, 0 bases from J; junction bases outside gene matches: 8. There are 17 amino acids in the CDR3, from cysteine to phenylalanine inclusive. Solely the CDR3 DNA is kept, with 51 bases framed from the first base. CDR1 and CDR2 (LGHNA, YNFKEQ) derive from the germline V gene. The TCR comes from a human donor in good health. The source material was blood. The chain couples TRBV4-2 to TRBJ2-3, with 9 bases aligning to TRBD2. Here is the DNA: TGTGCCAGCAGCCCCACCTCTAGCGGGGCCAGCACAGATACGCAGTATTTT. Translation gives CASSPTSSGASTDTQYF.